This TCR beta chain was profiled in a study of T cells in Graves' hyperthyroidism and ophthalmopathy (dated 2019 in TCRdb). About the study as a whole: TCR V-J signatures able to tell the groups apart were searched for in a discovery cohort of 95 or so patients, of whom under 45 had Graves' ophthalmopathy and roughly 57 had stable Graves' hyperthyroidism. Prospective prediction of ophthalmopathy was tested in an independent validation cohort of fewer than 20 hyperthyroidism patients and approximately 17 patients who later progressed to ophthalmopathy. According to the paper, TCR Vbeta CDR3 sequencing was carried out on over 130 peripheral blood samples, which came from fewer than 50 ophthalmopathy, around 74 hyperthyroidism and some 17 progressor patients. In several Graves' hyperthyroidism patients, the study also compared T-cell repertoires from thyroid tissue with T-cell repertoires from blood. After sampling, hyperthyroidism patients received methimazole starting at 30 mg daily, and ophthalmopathy patients received high-dose intravenous methylprednisolone. For training and testing, the approximately 97 patients in the discovery cohort were randomly divided in a 7:3 ratio. Study-level results and caveats: In cross-validation, a model built on a 13 V-J signature told ophthalmopathy apart from stable hyperthyroidism with 85% to 90% sensitivity and roughly 82% specificity, and in testing the same model reached 80%/75%. No statistical method was used to set the sample size in advance, and investigators knew the group allocation. In validation, progression to ophthalmopathy was predicted by the model with approximately 67% sensitivity and approximately 78% specificity, a median of about 6.4 months before onset. Blood samples also contained most of the expanded thyroid clonotypes (frequency above 0.001), which suggests that blood repertoires may reflect thyroid immune responses.

Stable Graves' hyperthyroidism was defined as the absence of progression to ophthalmopathy over 18 months of follow-up. Hyperthyroidism patients were newly diagnosed, had a disease duration of under 2 months, and were aged 18 to 65 years. Any patient with an uncontrolled infection, another autoimmune disease, pregnancy or lactation was excluded. Clinical symptoms, serum thyroxine and TRAb, thyroid ultrasound, and orbital computed tomography formed the basis for the diagnoses. Total RNA was extracted using Trizol reagent, and RNA quality was assessed on an Agilent 2100 Bioanalyzer. The germline ends are 13 bases apart after V is trimmed by 9 bases and J by 7 bases. The CDR3, cysteine through phenylalanine, is 11 amino acids long. CDR3 DNA only is kept here, 33 bases in frame from base 1. The germline V gene (reference sequence) sets CDR1 to LNHDA and CDR2 to SQIVND. About this clonotype: Which antigen it targets is not known. No much larger clone exists at a distance of one base, and base qualities are not known.

Amplification of TCR beta CDR3 regions was carried out from RNA transcripts. For the first round of RT-PCR on the TCR CDR3, the HTBI primer set was used together with the Qiagen OneStep RT-PCR kit. Libraries were constructed in a second round of multiplex PCR, after which size selection and purification were performed. The libraries were sequenced on an Illumina HiSeq2000 using paired-end 100 bp reads. The original pipeline was this. SOAPnuke was used to process the raw data, throwing out any read that contained adapters or uncalled bases, had a mean Phred below 15, or lacked an exact constant-primer or identifier match. COPE v1.2.5 was used to merge high-quality paired reads, and clonotypes were defined as unique nucleotide sequences. MiTCR v1.1 was used to align clonotypes to the IMGT TRBV, TRBD and TRBJ reference segments. The analysis was restricted to V-J combinations with a frequency above 0.0001, which together covered about 99% of the repertoires. The TCS score was defined as the ratio of F50 (clonal expansion) to E x V (chaos), calculated using BLOSUM62-based TCRdist between CDR3 peptides within each V-J. Welch's t-statistics and random forest reduced approximately 520 V-J features to about 13, which were used in a naive Bayes classifier (R e1071). In TCRdb, the public reads were trimmed at Q25 with fastp and aligned with MiXCR, with productive beta chains retained. When rows share a CDR3 protein, they turn into one entry using the most common DNA and genes. These V and J calls originate from TCRdb's pipeline instead of the authors' own analysis. Recorded for this sample are hundreds of thousands of distinct CDR3 sequences; about half of them occurred a single time. The biggest ten clones account for just under 8.5% of the sample.

The sample comprised peripheral blood or thyroid tissue (not recorded which). This TCR derives from a woman aged 18-29 years with Graves' hyperthyroidism. Donor details come from another sample of the same person, matched by shared clones. The sequence is built from TRBV19 and TRBJ2-7; TRBD1 might be the D gene, on 6 matching bases. The DNA reads as follows: TGTGCCAGCAGTGTCCAGGGGGAGCAGTACTTC. Its product reads: CASSVQGEQYF.